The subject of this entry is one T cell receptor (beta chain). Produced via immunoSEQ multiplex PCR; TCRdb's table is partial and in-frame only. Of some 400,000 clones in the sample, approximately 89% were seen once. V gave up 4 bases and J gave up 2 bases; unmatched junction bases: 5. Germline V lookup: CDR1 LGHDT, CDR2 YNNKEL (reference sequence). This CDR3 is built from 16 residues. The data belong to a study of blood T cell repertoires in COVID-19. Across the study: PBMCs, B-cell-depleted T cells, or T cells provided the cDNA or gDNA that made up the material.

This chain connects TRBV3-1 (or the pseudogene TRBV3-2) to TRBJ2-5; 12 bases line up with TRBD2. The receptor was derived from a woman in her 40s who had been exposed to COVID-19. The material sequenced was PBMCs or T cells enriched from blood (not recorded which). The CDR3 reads CASSPSTSGGQETQYF. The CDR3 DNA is TGTGCCAGCAGCCCATCGACTAGCGGGGGACAAGAGACCCAGTACTTC.